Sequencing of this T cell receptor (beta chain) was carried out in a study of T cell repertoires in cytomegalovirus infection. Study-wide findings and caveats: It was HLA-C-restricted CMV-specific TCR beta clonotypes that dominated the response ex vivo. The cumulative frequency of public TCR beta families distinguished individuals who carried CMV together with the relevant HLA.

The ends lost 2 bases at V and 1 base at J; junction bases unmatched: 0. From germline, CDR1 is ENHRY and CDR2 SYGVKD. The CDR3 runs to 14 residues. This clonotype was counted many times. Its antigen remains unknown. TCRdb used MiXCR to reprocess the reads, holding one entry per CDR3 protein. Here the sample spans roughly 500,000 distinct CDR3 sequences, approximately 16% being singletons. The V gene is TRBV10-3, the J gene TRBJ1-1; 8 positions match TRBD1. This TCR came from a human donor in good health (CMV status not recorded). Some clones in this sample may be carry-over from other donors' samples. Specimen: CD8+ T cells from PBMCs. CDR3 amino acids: CAISEGQGNTEAFF. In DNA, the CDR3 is TGTGCCATCAGTGAGGGACAGGGGAACACTGAAGCTTTCTTT.